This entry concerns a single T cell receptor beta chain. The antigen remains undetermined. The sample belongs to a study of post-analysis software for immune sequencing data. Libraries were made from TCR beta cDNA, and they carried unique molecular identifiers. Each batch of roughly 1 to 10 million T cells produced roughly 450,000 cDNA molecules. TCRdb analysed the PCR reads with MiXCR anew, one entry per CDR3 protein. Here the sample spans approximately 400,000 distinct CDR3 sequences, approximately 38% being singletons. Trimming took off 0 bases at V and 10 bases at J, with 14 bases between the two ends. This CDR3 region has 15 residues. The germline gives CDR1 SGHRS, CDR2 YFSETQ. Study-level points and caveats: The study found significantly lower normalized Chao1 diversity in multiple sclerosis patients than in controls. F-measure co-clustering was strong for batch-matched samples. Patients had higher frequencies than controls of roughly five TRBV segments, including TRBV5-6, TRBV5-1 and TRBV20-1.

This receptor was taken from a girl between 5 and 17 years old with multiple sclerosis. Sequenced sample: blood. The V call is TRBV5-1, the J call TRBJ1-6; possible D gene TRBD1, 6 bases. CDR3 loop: CASSLAWPGVSPLHF. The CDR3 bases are TGCGCCAGCAGCTTGGCCTGGCCAGGGGTCTCACCCCTCCACTTT.